This TCR beta chain was recorded in a study of OX40 agonist ivuxolimab in advanced cancers. As concerns this clone: Antigen specificity is unknown.

Autoimmune disease history or systemic immunosuppression led to patients being barred. Whole-study findings and limits: Nonresponders, in some cases, also had low normalized T-cell clonal expansion. Both blood CD4+ and CD8+ T cells showed clonal growth by week 6 at 0.1 to 3.0 mg/kg.

Losses at the gene ends were 8 bases for V and 3 bases for J; bases not matched to a gene: 13. This CDR3 has 17 amino acids. Germline V gives CDR1 MDHEN, CDR2 SYDVKM. The data were produced by immunoSEQ multiplex PCR, yet TCRdb's version contains in-frame clones alone and is incomplete. The table shows around 40,000 clones, with less than 85% occurring only once. The receptor's source is an adult with an advanced solid tumor such as melanoma, head and neck, liver or kidney cancer. The chain has TRBV28 and TRBJ2-6, with 7 positions matching TRBD1. The input for sequencing was CD4+ or CD8+ T cells sorted from blood, taken in a trial of the OX40 agonist ivuxolimab. This chain's CDR3 is CASLTTGFQSGANVLTF. The CDR3 nucleotides are TGTGCCAGCCTAACGACAGGGTTCCAGAGTGGGGCCAACGTCCTGACTTTC.